This T cell receptor (beta chain) was captured in a study of blood T cell repertoires in COVID-19. Study-level information: Samples came from the United States, Italy and Spain, spanning acute and convalescent COVID-19. The analysed material was cDNA or gDNA that came from T cells, B-cell-depleted T cells, or PBMCs.

Original processing methods: Nucleated cell counts were estimated from reference gene primer amplification. This table comes from immunoSEQ multiplex PCR, and its TCRdb copy is limited to in-frame clones, with some not included. V and J calls and clone size come straight from that table; D and trimming were deduced from the DNA. This sample has 470,000 or so clones; roughly 88% occur once, and the top ten carry more than 3%. V was pared by 2 bases and J by 1 base, with 5 bases between. This CDR3 is 13 amino acids long. The sample was peripheral blood. The sequence came from a human donor in a cohort sampled during active COVID-19. The chain recombines TRBV12-3 or TRBV12-4 with TRBJ1-1; D not resolved. CDR3 in amino acids: CASSLYRNTEAFF. In DNA form, the CDR3 reads TGTGCCAGCAGTTTATATAGGAACACTGAAGCTTTCTTT.